This TCR beta chain was obtained from a study of blood T cell repertoires in COVID-19. Study-wide context: From the United States, Italy and Spain came samples of acute and convalescent COVID-19.

This clone was picked up a small number of times. Authors' processing steps: Amplification from reference gene primers served as the basis for estimated nucleated cell counts. Only in-frame clones appear in the TCRdb table, and some are missing; sequencing was by immunoSEQ multiplex PCR. V and J calls and clone size follow that table, whereas D and trimming were derived from the DNA. The table has roughly 60,000 clones, approximately 86% seen once. This receptor was taken from a middle-aged man with acute or convalescent COVID-19. Sequencing was performed on peripheral blood.

The CDR3 spells CASSTGGEQFF. CDR3 DNA: TGTGCCAGCAGCACAGGGGGAGAGCAGTTCTTC. V and J are TRBV6-2 or TRBV6-3 and TRBJ2-1, with 8 nucleotides matching TRBD1. The CDR3 is made up of 11 amino acids. V shed 6 bases, J shed 10 bases, and the junction held 2 bases outside the gene matches. Germline V gives CDR1 MNHEY, CDR2 SVGEGT.